One sample yielded the 5 T cell receptor beta chains listed below, sequenced in a study of cytomegalovirus exposure and HLA in healthy donors. This PCR relied on a set of 60 Vbeta primers and 13 Jbeta primers. The protocol was immunoSEQ multiplex PCR, while the TCRdb copy is restricted to in-frame clones and leaves out a portion. The sample lists 50,000 to 65,000 clones; more than 65% were seen once. Specimen: PBMCs. These receptors were obtained from a woman aged 18-30 years in good health and CMV-seronegative.

The chain carries TRBV5-1 and TRBJ2-5; D might be TRBD1 (6 bases). The J call may be mistaken, given a closer DNA end match to TRBJ2-7. Germline CDR1 and CDR2: SGHRS and YFSETQ. This CDR3 comprises 16 residues. In nucleotides, the CDR3 is TGCGCCAGCAGCTTGCTACAGGGAAGACCCTCTTACGAGCAGTACTTC. This sequence encodes CASSLLQGRPSYEQYF.

V is TRBV27 and J is TRBJ1-2; 11 bases align to TRBD1. The length of the CDR3 is 17 residues. V was clipped by 2 bases and J by 6 bases; unmatched bases: 11. CDR1 is MNHEY and CDR2 is SMNVEV in the germline V gene (reference sequence). The CDR3 DNA follows: TGTGCCAGCAGTTTAGGGGTAGGGACAGGGGGTATGGATGGCTACACCTTC. It is translated as CASSLGVGTGGMDGYTF.

The V gene is TRBV7-9, the J gene TRBJ2-3, with D possibly matching TRBD1 (6 bases). The ends were cut back, 4 bases at V and 2 bases at J, with 10 bases in the middle. Per the germline V gene, CDR1 is SEHNR and CDR2 is FQNEAQ (reference sequence). The CDR3 spans 14 residues. The CDR3 DNA follows: TGTGCCAGCAGCTATACAGGGACCACAGATACGCAGTATTTT. Translating gives CASSYTGTTDTQYF. The variable domain in full, completed from reference TRBV7-9 and TRBJ2-3, reads DTGVSQNPRHKITKRGQNVTFRCDPISEHNRLYWYRQTLGQGPEFLTYFQNEAQLEKSRLLSDRFSAERPKGSFSTLEIQRTEQGDSAMYLCASSYTGTTDTQYFGPGTRLTVL.

This clone was seen more than once but under ten times. The chain joins TRBV28 to TRBJ1-2; D possibly corresponds to TRBD1 (5 bases). The CDR3 sequence is 14 residues long. CDR1 and CDR2 from the germline V gene are MDHEN and SYDVKM. V gave up 3 bases and J gave up 4 bases, with 12 bases separating them. For the CDR3, the DNA is TGTGCCAGCAGTTTGGGAACAGGTGGCTATGGCTACACCTTC. Protein: CASSLGTGGYGYTF.

This chain joins TRBV5-4 and TRBJ1-2; 8 nucleotides line up with TRBD1. The CDR3 has 15 residues. Germline values: CDR1 SGHNT, CDR2 YYREEE (reference sequence). The V segment lost 2 bases and the J segment 3 bases; nucleotides outside the gene matches: 6. The CDR3 sequence: CASSFPDRGDYGYTF. The CDR3 bases are TGTGCCAGCAGCTTTCCTGACAGGGGAGACTATGGCTACACCTTC.